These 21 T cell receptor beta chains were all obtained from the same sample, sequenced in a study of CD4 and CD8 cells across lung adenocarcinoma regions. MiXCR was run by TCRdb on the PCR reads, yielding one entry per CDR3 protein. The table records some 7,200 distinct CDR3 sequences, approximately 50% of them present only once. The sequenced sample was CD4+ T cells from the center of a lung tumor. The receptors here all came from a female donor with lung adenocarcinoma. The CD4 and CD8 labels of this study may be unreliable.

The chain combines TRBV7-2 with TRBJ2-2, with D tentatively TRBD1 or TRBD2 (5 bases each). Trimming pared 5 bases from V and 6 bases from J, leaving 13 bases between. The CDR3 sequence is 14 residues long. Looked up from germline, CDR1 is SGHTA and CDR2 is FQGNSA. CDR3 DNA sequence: TGTGCCAGCAGCCCGAGGGGCCGGGCCGGGGAGCTGTTTTTT. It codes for CASSPRGRAGELFF. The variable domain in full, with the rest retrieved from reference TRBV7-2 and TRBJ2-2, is GAGVSQSPSNKVTEKGKDVELRCDPISGHTALYWYRQSLGQGLEFLIYFQGNSAPDKSGLPSDRFSAERTGGSVSTLTIQRTQQEDSAVYLCASSPRGRAGELFFGEGSRLTVL.

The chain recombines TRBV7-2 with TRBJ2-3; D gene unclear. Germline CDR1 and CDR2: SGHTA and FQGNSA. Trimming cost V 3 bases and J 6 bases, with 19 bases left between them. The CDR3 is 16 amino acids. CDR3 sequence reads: CASSFGTPLMGDTQYF. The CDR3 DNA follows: TGTGCCAGCAGCTTTGGTACGCCTCTGATGGGGGATACGCAGTATTTT.

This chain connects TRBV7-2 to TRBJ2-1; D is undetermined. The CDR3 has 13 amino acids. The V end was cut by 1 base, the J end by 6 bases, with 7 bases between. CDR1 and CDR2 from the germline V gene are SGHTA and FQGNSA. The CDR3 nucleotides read TGTGCCAGCAGCTTAGAATTGGTCAATGAGCAGTTCTTC. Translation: CASSLELVNEQFF.

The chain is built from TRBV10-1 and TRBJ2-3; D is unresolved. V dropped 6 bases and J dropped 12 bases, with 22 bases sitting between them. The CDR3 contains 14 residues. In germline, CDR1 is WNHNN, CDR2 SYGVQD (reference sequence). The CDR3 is CASRGYHPKNIQYF. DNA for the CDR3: TGCGCCAGCAGGGGGTACCATCCAAAAAACATTCAGTATTTT.

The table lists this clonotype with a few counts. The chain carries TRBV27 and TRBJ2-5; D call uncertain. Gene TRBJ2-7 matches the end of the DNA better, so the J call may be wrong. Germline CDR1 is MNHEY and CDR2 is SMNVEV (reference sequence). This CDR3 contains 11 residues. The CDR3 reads CASSRGYEQYF. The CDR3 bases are TGTGCCAGCTCTCGTGGGTACGAGCAGTACTTC.

The DNA of the CDR3 is TGTGCCAGCACCTCTAGACGACTAGCAGCCTACAATGAGCAGTTCTTC. This translates into CASTSRRLAAYNEQFF. The rearrangement joins TRBV6-1 to TRBJ2-1; 7 positions match TRBD2. The CDR3 spans 16 residues. Germline assignment: CDR1 MNHNS and CDR2 SASEGT. J lost 2 bases, V lost 7 bases, and 11 bases had no gene match.

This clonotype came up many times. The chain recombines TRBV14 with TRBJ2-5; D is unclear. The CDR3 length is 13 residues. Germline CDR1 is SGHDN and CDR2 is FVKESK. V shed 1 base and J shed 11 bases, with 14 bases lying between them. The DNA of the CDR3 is TGTGCCAGCAGCCAAGCGACCTTTGGAGAGCAGTACTTC. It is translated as CASSQATFGEQYF. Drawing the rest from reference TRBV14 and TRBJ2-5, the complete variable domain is EAGVTQFPSHSVIEKGQTVTLRCDPISGHDNLYWYRRVMGKEIKFLLHFVKESKQDESGMPNNRFLAERTGGTYSTLKVQPAELEDSGVYFCASSQATFGEQYFGPGTRLLVL.

This CDR3 is CASSSTSLSTDTQYF. In DNA form, the CDR3 reads TGTGCCAGCAGTTCGACTAGCCTTAGCACAGATACGCAGTATTTT. The chain uses TRBV6-5 and TRBJ2-3; TRBD2 matches 7 bases. Germline V CDR1 and CDR2: MNHEY, SVGAGI. V dropped 4 bases and J dropped 0; count of bases not matched to a gene: 4. The length of the CDR3 is 15 residues.

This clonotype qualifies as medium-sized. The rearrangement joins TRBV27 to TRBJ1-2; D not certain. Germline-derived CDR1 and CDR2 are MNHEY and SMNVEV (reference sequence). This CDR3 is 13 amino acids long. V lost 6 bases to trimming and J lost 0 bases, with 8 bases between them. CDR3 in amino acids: CASRRLANYGYTF. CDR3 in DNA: TGTGCCAGCAGAAGGCTAGCTAACTATGGCTACACCTTC.

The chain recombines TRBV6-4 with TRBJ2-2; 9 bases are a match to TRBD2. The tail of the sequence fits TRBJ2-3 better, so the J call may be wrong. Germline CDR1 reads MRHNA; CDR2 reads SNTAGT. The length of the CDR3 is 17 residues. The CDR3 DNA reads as TGTGCCAGCAGTAGGTCCGCGGGAGGGGCGAACACCGGGACGCAGTATTTT. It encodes CASSRSAGGANTGTQYF.

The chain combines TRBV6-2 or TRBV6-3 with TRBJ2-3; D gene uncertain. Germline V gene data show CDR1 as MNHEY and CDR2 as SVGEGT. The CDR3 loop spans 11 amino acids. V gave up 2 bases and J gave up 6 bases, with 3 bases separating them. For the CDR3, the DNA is TGTGCCAGCAGTTACCTGGATACGCAGTATTTT. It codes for CASSYLDTQYF.

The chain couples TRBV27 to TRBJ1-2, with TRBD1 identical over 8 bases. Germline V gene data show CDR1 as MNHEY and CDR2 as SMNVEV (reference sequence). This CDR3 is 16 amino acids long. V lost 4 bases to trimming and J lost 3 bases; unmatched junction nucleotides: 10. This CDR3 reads CASSSLGQGRYYGYTF. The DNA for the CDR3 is TGTGCCAGCAGTTCACTAGGACAGGGAAGATACTATGGCTACACCTTC.

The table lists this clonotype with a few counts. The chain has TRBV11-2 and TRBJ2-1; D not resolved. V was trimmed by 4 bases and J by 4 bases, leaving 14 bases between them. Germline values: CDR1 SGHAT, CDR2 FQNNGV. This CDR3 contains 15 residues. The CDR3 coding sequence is TGTGCCAGCAGCTCCCCGGGCCCTAAATACAATGAGCAGTTCTTC. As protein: CASSSPGPKYNEQFF.

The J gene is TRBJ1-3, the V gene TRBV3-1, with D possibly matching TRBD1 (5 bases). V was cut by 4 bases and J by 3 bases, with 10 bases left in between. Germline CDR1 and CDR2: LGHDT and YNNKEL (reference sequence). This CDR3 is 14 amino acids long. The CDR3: CASSRGRYGNTIYF. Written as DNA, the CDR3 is TGTGCCAGCAGCCGGGGACGATATGGAAACACCATATATTTT.

CDR3 coding DNA: TGTGCCAGCATGACGGGGCCGGGTGTCAATAAGAACAATGAGCAGTTCTTC. Amino acid sequence: CASMTGPGVNKNNEQFF. The chain uses TRBV18 and TRBJ2-1, with D possibly called TRBD1 or TRBD2 (5 bases each). V was trimmed by 8 bases and J by 5 bases, leaving 25 bases between them. This CDR3 is 17 amino acids long. Germline V gene sequence: CDR1 KGHSH, CDR2 LQKENI. Together with reference TRBV18 and TRBJ2-1, the CDR3 gives the full variable domain: NAGVMQNPRHLVRRRGQEARLRCSPMKGHSHVYWYRQLPEEGLKFMVYLQKENIIDESGMPKERFSAEFPKEGPSILRIQQVVRGDSAAYFCASMTGPGVNKNNEQFFGPGTRLTVL.

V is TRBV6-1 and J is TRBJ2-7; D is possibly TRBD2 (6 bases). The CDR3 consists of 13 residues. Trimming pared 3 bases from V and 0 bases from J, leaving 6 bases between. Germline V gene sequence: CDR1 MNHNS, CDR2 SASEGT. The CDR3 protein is CASSERDSYEQYF. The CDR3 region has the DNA TGTGCCAGCAGTGAGCGGGACTCCTACGAGCAGTACTTC.

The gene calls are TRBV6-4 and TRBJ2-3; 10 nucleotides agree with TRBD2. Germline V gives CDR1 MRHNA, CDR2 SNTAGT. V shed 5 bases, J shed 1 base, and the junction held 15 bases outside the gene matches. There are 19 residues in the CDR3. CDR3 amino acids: CASSLTAASGGSGTDTQYF. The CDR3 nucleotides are TGTGCCAGCAGTCTCACGGCGGCTAGCGGGGGATCGGGCACAGATACGCAGTATTTT.

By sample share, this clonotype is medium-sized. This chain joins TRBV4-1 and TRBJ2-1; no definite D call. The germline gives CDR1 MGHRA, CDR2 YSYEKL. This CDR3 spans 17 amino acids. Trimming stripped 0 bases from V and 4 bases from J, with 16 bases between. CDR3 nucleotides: TGCGCCAGCAGCCAAGAAGGCCCGCGAAGCAGGTACAATGAGCAGTTCTTC. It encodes CASSQEGPRSRYNEQFF.

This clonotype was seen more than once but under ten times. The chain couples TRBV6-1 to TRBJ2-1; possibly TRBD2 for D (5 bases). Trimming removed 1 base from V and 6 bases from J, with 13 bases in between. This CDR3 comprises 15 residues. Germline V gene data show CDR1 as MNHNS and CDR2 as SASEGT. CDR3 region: CASSEVRALGNEQFF. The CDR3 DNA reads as TGTGCCAGCAGTGAAGTGAGGGCCCTTGGCAATGAGCAGTTCTTC.

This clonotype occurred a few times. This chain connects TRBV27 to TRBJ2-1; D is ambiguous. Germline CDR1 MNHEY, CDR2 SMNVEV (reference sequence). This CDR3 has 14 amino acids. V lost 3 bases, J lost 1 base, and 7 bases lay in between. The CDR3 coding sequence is TGTGCCAGCAGTTTTCGACCGTCCTACAATGAGCAGTTCTTC. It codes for CASSFRPSYNEQFF.

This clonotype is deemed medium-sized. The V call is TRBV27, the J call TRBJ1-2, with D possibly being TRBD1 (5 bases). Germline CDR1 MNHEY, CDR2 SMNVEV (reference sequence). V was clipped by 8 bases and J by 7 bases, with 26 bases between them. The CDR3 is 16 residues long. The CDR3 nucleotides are TGTGCCAGCGCCCCCCTTCTCACAGGAGGAATAGGTGGCTACACCTTC. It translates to CASAPLLTGGIGGYTF.